This TCR beta chain was observed in a study of control samples from healthy donors and cancer patients. The V end lost 4 bases, the J end lost 4 bases, and 13 bases lay between the germline ends. The germline CDR1 and CDR2 sequences are LNHDA and SQIVND (reference sequence). This CDR3 comprises 14 residues. Some clones are missing from TCRdb's copy, which holds only in-frame ones; the method was immunoSEQ multiplex PCR. The sample has 35,000 to 55,000 clones, about 89% seen once. The source material was PBMCs. This TCR was recovered from a woman aged 60-75 years with lung cancer. J is TRBJ1-2 and V is TRBV19; tentative D call: TRBD1 (5 bases). The CDR3 sequence is CASSTQTVFYGYTF. In nucleotides, the CDR3 is TGTGCCAGTAGTACTCAGACAGTTTTCTATGGCTACACCTTC.